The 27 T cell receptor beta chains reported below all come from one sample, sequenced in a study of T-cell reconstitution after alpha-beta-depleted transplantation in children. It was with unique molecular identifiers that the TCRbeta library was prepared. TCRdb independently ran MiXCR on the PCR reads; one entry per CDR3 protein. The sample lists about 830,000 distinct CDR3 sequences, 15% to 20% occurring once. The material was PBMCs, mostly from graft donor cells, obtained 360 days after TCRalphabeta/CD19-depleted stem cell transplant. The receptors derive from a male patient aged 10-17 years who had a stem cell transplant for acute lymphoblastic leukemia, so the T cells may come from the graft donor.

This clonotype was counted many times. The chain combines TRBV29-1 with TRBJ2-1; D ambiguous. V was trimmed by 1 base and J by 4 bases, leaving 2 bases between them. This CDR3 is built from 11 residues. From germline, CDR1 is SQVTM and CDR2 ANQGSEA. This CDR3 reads CSVEGYNEQFF. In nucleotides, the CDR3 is TGCAGCGTTGAAGGGTACAATGAGCAGTTCTTC.

CDR3: CASSTRGGGPSDEQYF. The DNA of the CDR3 is TGTGCCAGCAGCACCCGAGGGGGGGGCCCGAGCGACGAGCAGTACTTC. The chain joins TRBV7-9 to TRBJ2-7; D possibly corresponds to TRBD2 (7 bases). V was trimmed by 5 bases and J by 5 bases, leaving 22 bases between them. CDR1 and CDR2 from the germline V gene are SEHNR and FQNEAQ (reference sequence). CDR3 size: 16 residues.

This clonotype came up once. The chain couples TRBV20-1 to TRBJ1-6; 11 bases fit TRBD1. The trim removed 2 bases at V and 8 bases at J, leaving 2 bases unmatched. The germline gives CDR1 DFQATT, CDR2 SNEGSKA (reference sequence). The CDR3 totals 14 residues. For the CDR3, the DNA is TGCAGTGCTAGATGGGACAGGGGGGATTCACCCCTCCACTTT. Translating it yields CSARWDRGDSPLHF.

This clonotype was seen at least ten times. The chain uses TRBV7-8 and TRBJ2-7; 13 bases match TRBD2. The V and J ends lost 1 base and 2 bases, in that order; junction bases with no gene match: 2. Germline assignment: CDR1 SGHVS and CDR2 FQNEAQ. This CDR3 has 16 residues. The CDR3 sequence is CASSLGGLAGTYEQYF. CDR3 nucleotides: TGTGCCAGCAGCTTAGGGGGACTAGCGGGGACCTACGAGCAGTACTTC.

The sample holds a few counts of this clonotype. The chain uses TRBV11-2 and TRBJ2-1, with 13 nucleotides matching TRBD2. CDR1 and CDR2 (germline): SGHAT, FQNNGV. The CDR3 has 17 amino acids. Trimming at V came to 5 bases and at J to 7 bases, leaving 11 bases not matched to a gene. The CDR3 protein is CASSHLRTSGSSNEQFF. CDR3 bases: TGTGCCAGCAGCCATTTAAGGACTAGCGGGAGTAGTAATGAGCAGTTCTTC.

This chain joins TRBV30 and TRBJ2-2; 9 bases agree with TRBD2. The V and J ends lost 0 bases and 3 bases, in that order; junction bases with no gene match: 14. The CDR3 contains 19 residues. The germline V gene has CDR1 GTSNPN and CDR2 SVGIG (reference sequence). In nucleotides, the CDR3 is TGTGCCTGGAGTGTGAGTAGCGGGAGAACCCGCAACTACACCGGGGAGCTGTTTTTT. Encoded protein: CAWSVSSGRTRNYTGELFF. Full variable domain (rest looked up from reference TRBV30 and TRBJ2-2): SQTIHQWPATLVQPVGSPLSLECTVEGTSNPNLYWYRQAAGRGLQLLFYSVGIGQISSEVPQNLSASRPQDRQFILSSKKLLLSDSGFYLCAWSVSSGRTRNYTGELFFGEGSRLTVL.

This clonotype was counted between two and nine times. CDR3 nucleotides: TGTGCCAGCAGTGAAATTTGGACAGGGGGAGATGCTAACTATGGCTACACCTTC. This translates into CASSEIWTGGDANYGYTF. The V call is TRBV2, the J call TRBJ1-2, with 10 bases identical to TRBD1. With V trimmed by 2 bases and J by 0 bases, 9 bases remained unmatched. Germline CDR1 SNHLY, CDR2 FYNNEI. The CDR3 has 18 residues.

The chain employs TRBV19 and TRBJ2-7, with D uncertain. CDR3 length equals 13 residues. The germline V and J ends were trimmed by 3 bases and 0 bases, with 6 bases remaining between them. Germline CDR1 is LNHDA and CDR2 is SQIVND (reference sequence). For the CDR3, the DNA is TGTGCCAGTAGTATCCAGGACTCCTACGAGCAGTACTTC. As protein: CASSIQDSYEQYF.

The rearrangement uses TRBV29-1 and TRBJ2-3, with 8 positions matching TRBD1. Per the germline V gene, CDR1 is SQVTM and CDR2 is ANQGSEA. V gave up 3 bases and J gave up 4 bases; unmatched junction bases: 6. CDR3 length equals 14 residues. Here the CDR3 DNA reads TGCAGCGTTGACAGGGGGCTGTTCTCAGATACGCAGTATTTT. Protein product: CSVDRGLFSDTQYF.

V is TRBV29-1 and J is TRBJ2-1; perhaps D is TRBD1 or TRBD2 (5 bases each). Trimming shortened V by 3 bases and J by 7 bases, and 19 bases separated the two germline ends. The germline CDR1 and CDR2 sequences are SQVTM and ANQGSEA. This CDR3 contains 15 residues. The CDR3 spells CSVDGGGLLANEQFF. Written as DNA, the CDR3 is TGCAGCGTTGATGGTGGGGGTCTGCTAGCAAATGAGCAGTTCTTC.

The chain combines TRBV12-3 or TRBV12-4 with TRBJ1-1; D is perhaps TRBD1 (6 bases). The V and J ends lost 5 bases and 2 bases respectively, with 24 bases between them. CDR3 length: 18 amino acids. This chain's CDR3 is CASSPSLGGAVDNTEAFF. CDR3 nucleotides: TGTGCCAGCAGTCCGTCTTTGGGGGGGGCGGTGGACAACACTGAAGCTTTCTTT.

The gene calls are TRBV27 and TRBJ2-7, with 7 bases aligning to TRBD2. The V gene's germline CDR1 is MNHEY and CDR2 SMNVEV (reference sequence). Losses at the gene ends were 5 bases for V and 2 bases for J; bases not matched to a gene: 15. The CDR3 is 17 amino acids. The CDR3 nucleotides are TGTGCCAGCAGTCCATCCCTGGCGGGAGTCCCAACCTACGAGCAGTACTTC. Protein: CASSPSLAGVPTYEQYF.

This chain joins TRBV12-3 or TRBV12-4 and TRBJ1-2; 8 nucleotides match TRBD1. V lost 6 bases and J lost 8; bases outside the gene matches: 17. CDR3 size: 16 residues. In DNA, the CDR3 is TGTGCCAGCAGGCACTTGGTCAGCGCACAGGGGGAGGGCTACACCTTC. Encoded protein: CASRHLVSAQGEGYTF.

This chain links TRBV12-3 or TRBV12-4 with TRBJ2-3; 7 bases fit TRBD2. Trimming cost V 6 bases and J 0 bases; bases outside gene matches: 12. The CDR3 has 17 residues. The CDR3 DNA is TGTGCCAGCAGCCTGGGACTATCCCTCTCTAGCACAGATACGCAGTATTTT. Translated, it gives CASSLGLSLSSTDTQYF.

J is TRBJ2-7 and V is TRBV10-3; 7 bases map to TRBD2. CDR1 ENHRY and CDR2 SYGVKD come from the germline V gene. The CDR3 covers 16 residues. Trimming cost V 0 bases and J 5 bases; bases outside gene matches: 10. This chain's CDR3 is CAISESLGREKNEQYF. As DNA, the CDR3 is TGTGCCATCAGTGAGTCACTTGGGCGGGAGAAGAACGAGCAGTACTTC.

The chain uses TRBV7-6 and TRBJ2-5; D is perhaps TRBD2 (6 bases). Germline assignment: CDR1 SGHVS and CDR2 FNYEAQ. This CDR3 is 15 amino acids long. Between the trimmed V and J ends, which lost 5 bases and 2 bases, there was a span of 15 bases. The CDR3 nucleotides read TGTGCCAGCAGCGCAACCGGGACTCTGCAAGAGACCCAGTACTTC. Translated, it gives CASSATGTLQETQYF.

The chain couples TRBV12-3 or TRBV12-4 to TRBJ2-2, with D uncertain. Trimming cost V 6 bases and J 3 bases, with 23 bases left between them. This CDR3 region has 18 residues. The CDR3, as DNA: TGTGCCAGCAGCCGAATTAGACCCCATAAAAATGACACCGGGGAGCTGTTTTTT. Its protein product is CASSRIRPHKNDTGELFF.

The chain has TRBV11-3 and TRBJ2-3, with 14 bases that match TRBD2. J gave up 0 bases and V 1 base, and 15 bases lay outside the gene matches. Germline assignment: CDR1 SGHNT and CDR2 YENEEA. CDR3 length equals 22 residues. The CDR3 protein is CASSLGGRSGLAGETSTDTQYF. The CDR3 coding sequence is TGTGCCAGCAGCTTAGGCGGCAGGTCGGGACTAGCGGGAGAAACTAGCACAGATACGCAGTATTTT.

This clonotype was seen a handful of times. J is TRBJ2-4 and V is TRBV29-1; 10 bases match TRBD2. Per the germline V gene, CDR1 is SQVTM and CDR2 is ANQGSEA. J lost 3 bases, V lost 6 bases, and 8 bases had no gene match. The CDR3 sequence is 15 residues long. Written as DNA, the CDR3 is TGCAGCGTAGACCTAGCGGGAGTAGGCAAAAACATTCAGTACTTC. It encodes CSVDLAGVGKNIQYF.

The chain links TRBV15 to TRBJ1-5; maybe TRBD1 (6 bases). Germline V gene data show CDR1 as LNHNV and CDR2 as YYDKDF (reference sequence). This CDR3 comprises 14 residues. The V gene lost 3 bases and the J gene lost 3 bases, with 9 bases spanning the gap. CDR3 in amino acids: CATSSHRVNQPQHF. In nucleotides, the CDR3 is TGTGCCACCAGCAGTCACAGGGTCAATCAGCCCCAGCATTTT.

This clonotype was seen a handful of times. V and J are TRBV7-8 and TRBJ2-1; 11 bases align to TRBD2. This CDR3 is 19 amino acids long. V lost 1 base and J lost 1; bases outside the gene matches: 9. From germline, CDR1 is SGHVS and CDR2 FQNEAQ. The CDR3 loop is CASSLVWVAGGGSYNEQFF. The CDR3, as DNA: TGTGCCAGCAGCTTAGTCTGGGTAGCGGGAGGGGGTTCCTACAATGAGCAGTTCTTC.

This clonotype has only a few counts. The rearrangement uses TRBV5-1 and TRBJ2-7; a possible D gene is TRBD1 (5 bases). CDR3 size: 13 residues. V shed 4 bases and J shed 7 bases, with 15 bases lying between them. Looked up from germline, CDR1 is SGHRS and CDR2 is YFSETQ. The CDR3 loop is CASSPDIFREQYF. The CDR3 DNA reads TGCGCCAGCAGCCCGGACATTTTTAGAGAGCAGTACTTC.

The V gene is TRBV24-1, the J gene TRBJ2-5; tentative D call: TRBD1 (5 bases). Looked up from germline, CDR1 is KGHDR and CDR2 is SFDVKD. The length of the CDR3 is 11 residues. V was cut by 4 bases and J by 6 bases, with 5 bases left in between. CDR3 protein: CATSEGQTQYF. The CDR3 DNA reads TGTGCCACCAGTGAGGGGCAGACCCAGTACTTC.

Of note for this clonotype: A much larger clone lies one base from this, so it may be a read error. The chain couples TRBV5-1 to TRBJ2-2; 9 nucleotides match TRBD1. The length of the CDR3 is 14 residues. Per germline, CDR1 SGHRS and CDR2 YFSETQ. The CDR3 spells CSSRKQGATGELFF. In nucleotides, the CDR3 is TGCTCCAGCAGAAAACAGGGGGCTACCGGGGAGCTGTTTTTT.

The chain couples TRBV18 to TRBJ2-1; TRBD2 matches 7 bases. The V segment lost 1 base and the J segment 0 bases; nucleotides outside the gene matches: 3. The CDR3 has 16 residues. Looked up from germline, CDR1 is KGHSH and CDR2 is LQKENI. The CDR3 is CASSPLGGGSYNEQFF. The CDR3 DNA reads TGTGCCAGCTCACCACTTGGCGGGGGCTCCTACAATGAGCAGTTCTTC.

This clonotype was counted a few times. The CDR3 loop is CASSPPGLAGGLRDIQYF. The CDR3 DNA follows: TGTGCCAGCTCACCACCAGGGTTAGCGGGAGGCCTTCGGGACATTCAGTACTTC. V usage is TRBV18 and J usage is TRBJ2-4; 10 bases align to TRBD2. With 0 bases clipped from V and 8 bases from J, the junction kept 13 bases outside the gene matches. Germline V gene data show CDR1 as KGHSH and CDR2 as LQKENI. The CDR3 is 18 residues long.

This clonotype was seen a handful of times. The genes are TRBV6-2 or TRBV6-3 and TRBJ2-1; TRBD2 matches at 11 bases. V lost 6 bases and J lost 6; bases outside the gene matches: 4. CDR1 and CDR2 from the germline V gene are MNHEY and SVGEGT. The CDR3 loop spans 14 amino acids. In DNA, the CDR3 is TGTGCCAGCAGCCCTAGCGGGAGGCCCAATGAGCAGTTCTTC. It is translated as CASSPSGRPNEQFF.